Presented here are 9 T cell receptor beta chains from one specimen sequenced in a study of metastatic and nonmetastatic thyroid tumors. Patients had received no treatment of any kind before thyroid surgery. TCRdb reanalyzed the PCR reads with MiXCR. The data hold over 15,000 clones, with about an eighth observed a single time. Sequencing was performed on tumor tissue. These receptors were collected from a female donor with papillary thyroid cancer or a benign thyroid nodule (not recorded which). Some clones in this sample may be carry-over from other donors' samples.

This clone has at least ten counts. This chain links TRBV5-1 with TRBJ2-7, with D perhaps matching TRBD2 (6 bases). The germline CDR1 and CDR2 sequences are SGHRS and YFSETQ. Trimming cost V 5 bases and J 0 bases, with 9 bases left between them. This CDR3 region has 13 residues. In DNA form, the CDR3 reads TGCGCCAGCAGTACCGGGGGCTCCTACGAGCAGTACTTC. As protein: CASSTGGSYEQYF.

This clone was observed many times. The CDR3 ends on some other residue instead of the conserved phenylalanine or tryptophan, so this is likely a read error. The chain couples TRBV28 to TRBJ1-1, with D tentatively TRBD1 (5 bases). V was shortened by 3 bases and J by 1 base, with 12 bases between the two germline ends. This CDR3 is 15 amino acids long. The germline V gene encodes CDR1 MDHEN and CDR2 SYDVKM. This CDR3 reads CASSFGRGQNTEAFS. CDR3 sequence (DNA): TGTGCCAGCAGTTTTGGGAGGGGCCAGAACACTGAAGCTTTCTCT.

In this sample, this clone turned up many times. The rearrangement links TRBV6-1 to TRBJ1-2; D might be TRBD1 (6 bases). Germline V gene sequence: CDR1 MNHNS, CDR2 SASEGT. The CDR3 has 13 residues. V lost 6 bases and J 8 bases, leaving 16 bases between the germline ends. The CDR3 DNA reads TGTGCCAGCAGCGCCGGGACACCGGGGGGCTACACCTTC. Translated, it gives CASSAGTPGGYTF.

This clone was detected many times. The chain uses TRBV6-1 and TRBJ1-3, with D possibly being TRBD1 (6 bases). Trimming cost V 5 bases and J 0 bases, with 14 bases left between them. The V gene's germline CDR1 is MNHNS and CDR2 SASEGT. The CDR3 contains 16 residues. CDR3 in amino acids: CASSRLGGLSGNTIYF. The CDR3 nucleotides read TGTGCCAGCAGTCGTCTTGGGGGGCTCTCTGGAAACACCATATATTTT.

This clone was counted between two and nine times. At one boundary the junction diverges from the germline segment, which might be a read error. The chain joins TRBV3-1 to TRBJ2-2; D possibly matches TRBD1 or TRBD2 (5 bases each). CDR3 length: 14 amino acids. Germline CDR1 is LGHDT and CDR2 is YNNKEL (reference sequence). CDR3 nucleotide sequence: TGTGCCAGCAGCCAGGGACCGAACACCGGGGAGCCGTCTTTT. Translating it yields CASSQGPNTGEPSF.

This clone was observed at least ten times. The DNA of the CDR3 is TGTGCCAGCAGGACAGGGCCGGACAATGAGCAGTTCTTC. As protein: CASRTGPDNEQFF. The chain uses TRBV3-1 and TRBJ2-1, with 7 bases that match TRBD1. Germline V lookup: CDR1 LGHDT, CDR2 YNNKEL (reference sequence). V lost 6 bases to trimming and J lost 5 bases; unmatched junction nucleotides: 4. The CDR3 loop spans 13 amino acids.

This clone is deemed medium-sized. The chain couples TRBV19 to TRBJ1-2; TRBD1 might be the D (6 bases). V was pared by 7 bases and J by 8 bases, with 14 bases between. CDR1 and CDR2 from the germline V gene are LNHDA and SQIVND (reference sequence). The CDR3 is 12 residues long. The CDR3 nucleotides read TGTGCCAGTATTGGGCCCGGGGGCGGCTACACCTTC. This gives the protein CASIGPGGGYTF.

This clone was found many times. This chain joins TRBV12-3 or TRBV12-4 and TRBJ1-6; TRBD1 agrees at 7 bases. The V and J ends lost 6 bases and 7 bases, in that order; junction bases with no gene match: 9. The CDR3 runs 15 residues. The CDR3 DNA reads as TGTGCCAGCAGGCCCCGACAGGGACCGAATTCACCCCTCCACTTT. The encoded protein is CASRPRQGPNSPLHF.

This clone has more than one count but fewer than ten. This rearrangement joins TRBV6-1 to TRBJ2-7; D is tentatively TRBD1 or TRBD2 (5 bases each). The CDR3 sequence is 16 residues long. The V and J ends lost 7 bases and 0 bases respectively, with 19 bases between them. The germline V gene encodes CDR1 MNHNS and CDR2 SASEGT. The CDR3 sequence: CASTVRDHSDSYEQYF. CDR3 DNA sequence: TGTGCCAGCACAGTCCGGGACCACTCCGACTCCTACGAGCAGTACTTC.